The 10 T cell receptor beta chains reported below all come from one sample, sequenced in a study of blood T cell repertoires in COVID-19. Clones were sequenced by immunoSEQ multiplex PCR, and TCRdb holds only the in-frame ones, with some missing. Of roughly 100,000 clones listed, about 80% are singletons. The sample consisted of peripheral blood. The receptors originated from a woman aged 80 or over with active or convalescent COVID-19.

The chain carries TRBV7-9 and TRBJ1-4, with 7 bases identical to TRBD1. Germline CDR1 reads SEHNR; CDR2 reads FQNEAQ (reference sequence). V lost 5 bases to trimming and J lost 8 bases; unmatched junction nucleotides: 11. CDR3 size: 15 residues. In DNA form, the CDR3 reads TGTGCCAGCAGCCCGAACAGGGGCGTTGGAGAAAAACTGTTTTTT. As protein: CASSPNRGVGEKLFF.

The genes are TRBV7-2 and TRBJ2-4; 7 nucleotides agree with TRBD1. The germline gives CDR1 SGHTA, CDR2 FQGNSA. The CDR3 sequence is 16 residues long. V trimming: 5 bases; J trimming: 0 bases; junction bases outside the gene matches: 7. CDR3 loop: CASSPRTGLAKNIQYF. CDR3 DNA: TGTGCCAGCAGCCCACGGACAGGACTAGCCAAAAACATTCAGTACTTC.

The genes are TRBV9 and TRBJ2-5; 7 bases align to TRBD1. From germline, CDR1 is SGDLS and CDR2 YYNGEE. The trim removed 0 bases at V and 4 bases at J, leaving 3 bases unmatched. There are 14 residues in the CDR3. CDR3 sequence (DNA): TGTGCCAGCAGCGTAGAAACAGGGGCAGAGACCCAGTACTTC. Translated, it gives CASSVETGAETQYF.

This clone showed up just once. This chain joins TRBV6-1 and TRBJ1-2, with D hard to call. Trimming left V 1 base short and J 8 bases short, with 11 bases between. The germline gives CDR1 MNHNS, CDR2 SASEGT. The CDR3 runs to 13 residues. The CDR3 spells CASSEESLRGYTF. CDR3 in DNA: TGTGCCAGCAGTGAAGAGAGTTTGAGGGGCTACACCTTC.

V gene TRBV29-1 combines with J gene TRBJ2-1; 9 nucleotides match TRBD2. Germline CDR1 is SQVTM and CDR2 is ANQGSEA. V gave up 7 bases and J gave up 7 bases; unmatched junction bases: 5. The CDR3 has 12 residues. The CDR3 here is CSADGLANEQFF. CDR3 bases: TGCAGCGCCGACGGACTAGCGAATGAGCAGTTCTTC.

CDR3 sequence (DNA): TGTGCCAGCAGGCCTACAGGGAACACTGAAGCTTTCTTT. Translation gives CASRPTGNTEAFF. This sequence joins TRBV11-2 and TRBJ1-1; maybe TRBD1 (5 bases). Trimming took off 6 bases at V and 1 base at J, with 9 bases between the two ends. Germline CDR1 and CDR2: SGHAT and FQNNGV. CDR3 size: 13 residues.

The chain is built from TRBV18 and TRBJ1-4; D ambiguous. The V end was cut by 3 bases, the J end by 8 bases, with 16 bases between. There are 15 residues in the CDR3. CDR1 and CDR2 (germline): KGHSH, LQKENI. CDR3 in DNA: TGTGCCAGCTCACCGTCTCTAGAGAGCTCGGAAAAACTGTTTTTT. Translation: CASSPSLESSEKLFF.

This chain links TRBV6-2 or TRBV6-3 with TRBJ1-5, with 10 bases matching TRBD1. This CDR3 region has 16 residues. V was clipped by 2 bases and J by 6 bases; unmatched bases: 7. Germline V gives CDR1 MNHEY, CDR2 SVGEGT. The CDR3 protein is CASSYPTGGRRQPQHF. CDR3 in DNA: TGTGCCAGCAGTTACCCGACAGGGGGCCGTCGTCAGCCCCAGCATTTT.

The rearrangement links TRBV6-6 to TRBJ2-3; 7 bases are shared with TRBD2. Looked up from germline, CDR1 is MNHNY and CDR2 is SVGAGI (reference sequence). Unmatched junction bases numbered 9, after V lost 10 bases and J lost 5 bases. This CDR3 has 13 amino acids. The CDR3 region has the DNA TGTGCCACCGCCGGGGGAGGGGTAGATACGCAGTATTTT. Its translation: CATAGGGVDTQYF.

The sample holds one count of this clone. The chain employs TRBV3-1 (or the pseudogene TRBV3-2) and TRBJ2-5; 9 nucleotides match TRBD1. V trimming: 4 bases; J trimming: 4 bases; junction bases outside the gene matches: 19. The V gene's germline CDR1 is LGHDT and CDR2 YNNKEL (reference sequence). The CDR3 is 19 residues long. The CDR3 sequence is CASSRRHLMRDRVGETQYF. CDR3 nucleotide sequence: TGTGCCAGCAGCCGGAGACACCTGATGAGGGACAGGGTGGGAGAGACCCAGTACTTC.